The sequence of this T cell receptor beta chain was determined in a study of CD8 T cells in Susac syndrome. A word on this clonotype: As yet, its antigen is unknown.

Negative isolation yielded the CD8+ and CD4+ T cells, while FACS enriched the TEMRA cells. Points from the study as a whole: The study conceded that relatively few individuals underwent its TCR sequencing and HLA analysis.

Random-hexamer reverse transcription was applied to about 0.45 to 1 ug RNA. Amplification of TCR beta CDR3 by immunoSEQ multiplex PCR spanned 54 Vbeta and 13 Jbeta. Using its own MiXCR run on the immunoSEQ multiplex PCR reads, TCRdb lists one record per CDR3 protein. The table has about 120,000 distinct CDR3 sequences, about 90% seen once; the top ten hold 0.12%. V dropped 2 bases and J dropped 5 bases, with 12 bases sitting between them. This CDR3 spans 14 amino acids. Looked up from germline, CDR1 is SGHTA and CDR2 is FQGNSA. The TCR sequence derives from a human donor in good health. The V call is TRBV7-2, the J call TRBJ1-2; D not certain. The specimen sequenced was CD8+ T cells from PBMCs. CDR3 DNA sequence: TGTGCCAGCAGCTTATATCGTGCGGGTTATGGCTACACCTTC. Residues: CASSLYRAGYGYTF.